A selection of T cell receptor beta chains follows, all from one sample in a study of cytomegalovirus exposure and HLA in healthy donors. Produced via immunoSEQ multiplex PCR; TCRdb's table is partial and in-frame only. The top ten hold 2.3% of the sample, which has about 87,000 clones, around 8% seen once. The sequenced sample consisted of PBMCs. All receptors derive from a man aged 50-59 years in good health and CMV-seronegative. The CDR3 runs from the conserved cysteine through the conserved F or W. Each record gives: J gene, clone size, D gene, V gene, CDR3 protein, CDR3 DNA. A D gene is named only where the DNA matches it firmly. The size of a clone is reported for some rows only, either as once, few or many, or as a class for expanded clones.

TRBJ2-1,few,.,TRBV10-1,CASRPGPQGEQFF,TGCGCCAGCAGACCGGGACCCCAGGGGGAGCAGTTCTTC
TRBJ2-3,few,TRBD1,TRBV2,CASSRDREATQYF,TGTGCCAGCAGCCGGGACAGGGAAGCTACGCAGTATTTT
TRBJ1-2,.,.,TRBV2,CASTGGNYGYTF,TGTGCCAGCACCGGGGGAAACTATGGCTACACCTTC
TRBJ2-7,few,.,TRBV6-1,CASSGTSTYEQYF,TGTGCCAGCAGTGGGACTTCTACCTACGAGCAGTACTTC
TRBJ1-5,.,.,TRBV28,CASSLWANSNQPQHF,TGTGCCAGCAGTTTGTGGGCGAATAGCAATCAGCCCCAGCATTTT
TRBJ2-5,.,.,TRBV7-9,CASSTGTNLIQETQYF,TGTGCCAGCAGCACAGGGACAAACCTAATCCAAGAGACCCAGTACTTC
TRBJ1-1,few,.,TRBV2,CASSVGPRENTEAFF,TGTGCCAGCAGTGTGGGCCCTCGGGAGAACACTGAAGCTTTCTTT
TRBJ1-1,few,.,TRBV5-4,CASRQALEETEAFF,TGTGCCAGCAGACAGGCCCTCGAGGAAACTGAAGCTTTCTTT
TRBJ1-5,few,TRBD1,TRBV6-1,CASNDRGLNQPQHF,TGTGCCAGCAACGACAGGGGGCTCAATCAGCCCCAGCATTTT
TRBJ1-1,.,.,TRBV30,CAWSVLVATEAFF,TGTGCCTGGAGTGTACTTGTCGCTACTGAAGCTTTCTTT
TRBJ1-5,.,.,TRBV5-5,CASSLGVRDTYNQPQHF,TGTGCCAGCAGCTTAGGGGTCCGGGACACCTACAATCAGCCCCAGCATTTT
TRBJ2-7,few,.,TRBV11-3,CASSRSGEYEQYF,TGTGCCAGCAGCCGATCGGGGGAATACGAGCAGTACTTC
TRBJ2-7,.,TRBD1,TRBV28,CASSLRTGLTKQYF,TGTGCCAGCAGTTTACGGACAGGGCTTACGAAGCAGTACTTC
TRBJ2-7,.,TRBD2,TRBV10-2,CASSPAGGSYYEQYF,TGCGCCAGCAGTCCAGCGGGGGGATCCTACTACGAGCAGTACTTC
TRBJ2-2,few,.,TRBV7-3,CASSLGSLNTGELFF,TGTGCCAGCAGCTTAGGTTCTCTAAACACCGGGGAGCTGTTTTTT
TRBJ1-1,.,TRBD1,TRBV5-1,CASSWGQGRAFF,TGCGCCAGCAGCTGGGGACAGGGAAGAGCTTTCTTT
TRBJ2-4,.,TRBD2,TRBV4-2,CASSQVWLAEILAKNIQYF,TGTGCCAGCAGCCAAGTTTGGCTAGCGGAAATCCTAGCCAAAAACATTCAGTACTTC
TRBJ2-3,.,TRBD2,TRBV27,CASRLAGASDTQYF,TGTGCCAGCAGACTAGCGGGAGCATCAGATACGCAGTATTTT
TRBJ2-3,few,.,TRBV10-3,CAIRDARGSTDTQYF,TGTGCCATCAGGGATGCCAGGGGTAGCACAGATACGCAGTATTTT
TRBJ2-7,few,TRBD1,TRBV7-9,CASSPPDRGYSYEQYF,TGTGCCAGCAGCCCACCGGACAGGGGGTACTCCTACGAGCAGTACTTC
TRBJ2-3,.,TRBD2,TRBV9,CASSVDPGTSGSTDTQYF,TGTGCCAGCAGCGTAGATCCCGGGACTAGCGGTAGCACAGATACGCAGTATTTT
TRBJ1-1,.,TRBD1,TRBV29-1,CSARQGLYTEAFF,TGCAGCGCCCGACAGGGTCTCTACACTGAAGCTTTCTTT
TRBJ1-1,.,.,TRBV6-6,CASSTTGSDTEAFF,TGTGCCAGCAGTACAACAGGGTCGGACACTGAAGCTTTCTTT
TRBJ1-2,.,.,TRBV5-1,CASGGNYGYTF,TGCGCCAGCGGCGGTAACTATGGCTACACCTTC
TRBJ1-1,few,.,TRBV11-3,CASSLQGYTEAFF,TGTGCCAGCAGCCTACAGGGTTACACTGAAGCTTTCTTT
TRBJ1-5,.,TRBD1,TRBV7-2,CASSENQGANQPQHF,TGTGCCAGCAGCGAAAACCAGGGGGCCAATCAGCCCCAGCATTTT
TRBJ2-7,many,TRBD1,TRBV29-1,CSVEQGEGYEQYF,TGCAGCGTTGAACAGGGGGAAGGCTACGAGCAGTACTTC
TRBJ2-1,.,TRBD2,TRBV10-3,CAISEPGGLTSYNEQFF,TGTGCCATCAGTGAACCGGGAGGGCTTACCTCCTACAATGAGCAGTTCTTC
TRBJ2-3,.,TRBD2,TRBV4-2,CASSQAGLAGLGGTDTQYF,TGTGCCAGCAGCCAAGCCGGACTAGCGGGTTTGGGGGGGACAGATACGCAGTATTTT
TRBJ1-2,.,.,TRBV5-6,CASSLRQINYGYTF,TGTGCCAGCAGCTTACGACAGATTAACTATGGCTACACCTTC
TRBJ1-3,.,.,TRBV11-2,CASSLELSGNTIYF,TGTGCCAGCAGCTTAGAATTATCTGGAAACACCATATATTTT
TRBJ2-5,.,.,TRBV27,CASSSQNQETQYF,TGTGCCAGCAGTTCACAGAACCAAGAGACCCAGTACTTC
TRBJ1-5,few,TRBD1,TRBV6-1,CASSEWTGGVSGNQPQHF,TGTGCCAGCAGTGAATGGACAGGGGGAGTAAGTGGCAATCAGCCCCAGCATTTT
TRBJ2-7,.,.,TRBV28,CASRIDTTYEQYF,TGTGCCAGCAGAATAGACACCACCTACGAGCAGTACTTC
TRBJ1-1,.,.,TRBV19,CASSIAHRRNTEAFF,TGTGCCAGTAGTATAGCACACAGGAGGAACACTGAAGCTTTCTTT
TRBJ2-3,.,.,TRBV4-1,CASSLSGSTDTQYF,TGCGCCAGCAGCCTTAGCGGTAGCACAGATACGCAGTATTTT
TRBJ2-4,.,.,TRBV21-1,CASSIREGAGAKNIQYF,TGTGCCAGCAGCATTCGGGAGGGGGCTGGGGCCAAAAACATTCAGTACTTC
TRBJ2-6,.,.,TRBV11-2,CASSSQGNSGANVLTF,TGTGCCAGCAGCTCCCAGGGGAACTCTGGGGCCAACGTCCTGACTTTC
TRBJ2-3,.,TRBD1,TRBV4-2,CASSQDGGTGGTDTQYF,TGTGCCAGCAGCCAAGATGGAGGGACAGGGGGCACAGATACGCAGTATTTT
TRBJ1-2,.,TRBD1,TRBV4-1,CASSQRAGGVPDGYTF,TGCGCCAGCAGCCAACGGGCAGGGGGAGTCCCCGATGGCTACACCTTC
TRBJ1-5,.,.,TRBV5-8,CASSYDRNQPQHF,TGTGCCAGCAGCTACGACAGAAATCAGCCCCAGCATTTT
TRBJ1-2,.,TRBD1,TRBV6-5,CASSRDRGGYTF,TGTGCCAGCAGCCGCGACAGGGGTGGCTACACCTTC
TRBJ1-2,few,.,TRBV15,CATRGRGYGYTF,TGTGCCACCAGGGGCAGGGGATACGGCTACACCTTC